Listed here are 13 T cell receptor beta chains from one sample, sequenced in a study of TIL therapy for anti-PD-1-resistant metastatic lung cancer. The libraries were made with immunoSEQ v3. Generated by immunoSEQ multiplex PCR, the TCRdb table keeps only in-frame clones and is missing some. Of some 52,000 clones in the sample, approximately 79% are singletons; the top ten hold more than 4.5%. Described time point: pre-treatment sample, taken before nivolumab and TIL therapy. Here the sequenced sample was blood, taken at baseline. The receptors stem from a woman aged 30-79 years with non-small cell lung cancer.

Worth noting for this clone: The junction does not match germline at one end; this may be a read error. This chain connects TRBV10-2 to TRBJ1-1; D is unresolved. The CDR3 loop spans 14 amino acids. CDR1 is WSHSY and CDR2 is SAAADI in the germline V gene. CDR3 amino acids: CATSPTVGNTEAFF. The CDR3 coding sequence is TGCGCCACCAGTCCGACGGTAGGGAACACTGAAGCTTTCTTT.

This chain uses TRBV5-1 with TRBJ1-4; 9 bases align to TRBD1. Germline assignment: CDR1 SGHRS and CDR2 YFSETQ. The CDR3 extends over 15 amino acids. Trimming at V came to 0 bases and at J to 7 bases, leaving 4 bases not matched to a gene. CDR3 residues: CASSLVGTGTEKLFF. CDR3 nucleotides: TGCGCCAGCAGCTTGGTTGGGACAGGGACTGAAAAACTGTTTTTT.

The chain is built from TRBV28 and TRBJ2-7; no firm D call. The V gene lost 5 bases and the J gene lost 2 bases, with 1 base spanning the gap. Germline CDR1 and CDR2: MDHEN and SYDVKM. The CDR3 is made up of 10 amino acids. DNA for the CDR3: TGTGCCAGCAGTACCTACGAGCAGTACTTC. Translated: CASSTYEQYF.

The chain employs TRBV7-9 and TRBJ2-7; 8 nucleotides match TRBD2. The CDR3 runs to 14 residues. Germline assignment: CDR1 SEHNR and CDR2 FQNEAQ (reference sequence). Germline trimming cut 7 bases from V and 3 bases from J; bases unmatched to any gene: 8. CDR3 amino acids: CASKPGLGGYEQYF. The CDR3 DNA reads TGTGCCAGCAAACCGGGACTAGGGGGCTACGAGCAGTACTTC.

The genes are TRBV6-1 and TRBJ2-1; D possibly corresponds to TRBD2 (6 bases). V was trimmed by 6 bases and J by 0 bases, leaving 9 bases between them. Germline V CDR1 and CDR2: MNHNS, SASEGT. The CDR3 has 14 amino acids. CDR3 region: CASRGLSSYNEQFF. For the CDR3, the DNA is TGTGCCAGCAGGGGACTTAGCTCCTACAATGAGCAGTTCTTC.

The V and J genes are TRBV29-1 and TRBJ1-1; D may be TRBD1 (5 bases). Germline CDR1 reads SQVTM; CDR2 reads ANQGSEA. V was clipped by 4 bases and J by 5 bases, with 8 bases between them. The CDR3 extends over 11 amino acids. In DNA form, the CDR3 reads TGCAGCGTTGGGCGGGGGACTGAAGCTTTCTTT. Translation: CSVGRGTEAFF.

In its sample, this clone was seen once. As DNA, the CDR3 is TGTGCCAGCCGCCGGGACAATGAGCAGTTCTTC. Translation gives CASRRDNEQFF. The rearrangement joins TRBV2 to TRBJ2-1; D is uncertain. CDR1 is SNHLY and CDR2 is FYNNEI in the germline V gene. V lost 8 bases, J lost 5 bases, and 7 bases lay in between. The CDR3 runs to 11 residues.

This chain joins TRBV4-3 and TRBJ1-2, with D possibly TRBD1 on 6 matching bases. Trimming took off 4 bases at V and 5 bases at J, with 14 bases between the two ends. The CDR3 runs 14 residues. Germline V gene lookup returns CDR1 LGHNA and CDR2 YSLEER. CDR3 DNA sequence: TGCGCCAGCAGCCTCTCGGACAGCCGTTATGGCTACACCTTC. It specifies CASSLSDSRYGYTF.

The DNA for the CDR3 is TGCGCCAGCAGCTTGGCCACTTCCTCCTTGCAAGGCTACACCTTC. This encodes CASSLATSSLQGYTF. V and J are TRBV5-1 and TRBJ1-2; D unclear. Germline V gene sequence: CDR1 SGHRS, CDR2 YFSETQ. Trimming took off 0 bases at V and 8 bases at J, with 17 bases between the two ends. CDR3 length: 15 residues.

The chain combines TRBV28 with TRBJ1-1; the match to TRBD1 covers 8 bases. Germline loops: CDR1 MDHEN, CDR2 SYDVKM. The CDR3 has 15 residues. The junction had 7 bases not matched to a gene; V was cut back by 1 base and J by 6 bases. CDR3 sequence (DNA): TGTGCCAGCAGTTTATTGACAGGGGTCCGCCCTGAAGCTTTCTTT. Translation gives CASSLLTGVRPEAFF.

V usage is TRBV5-4 and J usage is TRBJ1-1, with a possible D match to TRBD1 (5 bases). Looked up from germline, CDR1 is SGHNT and CDR2 is YYREEE (reference sequence). The CDR3 contains 14 residues. V dropped 0 bases and J dropped 2 bases, with 8 bases sitting between them. The CDR3: CASSLGDSNTEAFF. CDR3 DNA sequence: TGTGCCAGCAGCTTGGGAGACAGCAACACTGAAGCTTTCTTT.

The J gene is TRBJ2-3, the V gene TRBV2; TRBD2 agrees at 8 bases. V lost 4 bases and J lost 3; bases outside the gene matches: 6. The CDR3 length is 15 residues. CDR1 and CDR2 (germline): SNHLY, FYNNEI. The CDR3 loop reads CASSVSGSRTDTQYF. The CDR3, as DNA: TGTGCCAGCAGTGTCAGCGGGAGTAGGACAGATACGCAGTATTTT.

The gene calls are TRBV5-6 and TRBJ1-1, with 10 bases that match TRBD1. CDR1 and CDR2 (germline): SGHDT, YYEEEE. The CDR3 is 14 residues long. Germline trimming cut 8 bases from V and 1 base from J; bases unmatched to any gene: 5. The CDR3 DNA is TGTGCCAGTGACCGGGACAGGGGGAACACTGAAGCTTTCTTT. Its protein is CASDRDRGNTEAFF. Filled out from reference TRBV5-6 and TRBJ1-1, the complete variable domain reads DAGVTQSPTHLIKTRGQQVTLRCSPKSGHDTVSWYQQALGQGPQFIFQYYEEEERQRGNFPDRFSGHQFPNYSSELNVNALLLGDSALYLCASDRDRGNTEAFFGQGTRLTVV.